This TCR beta chain is from a study of beta chain features in type 1 diabetes (dated by TCRdb to 2017 to 2018). About the full investigation: Mean age, gender distribution, total cell number and subset yield did not differ between patients and healthy donors. Whereas all 30 or so donors provided naive and central memory subsets, regulatory and stem cell-like memory subsets were isolated from just 8 patients and roughly eight healthy donors. The study compared TCRB repertoires of sorted circulating CD4+ T cell subsets between recently diagnosed type 1 diabetes patients and matched healthy donors. Across all samples, approximately 98,000,000 sorted cells were examined, and cell number per subset correlated strongly with RNA yield. Study-wide conclusions, independent of this receptor: In all four CD4+ subsets, TCRB CDR3 length was moderately but significantly shorter in type 1 diabetes patients. The naive, central memory and regulatory TCRB repertoires appeared to resemble one another more closely among patients than among healthy donors. Fewer insertions and more nucleotide deletions at VDJ recombination sites were observed in patients with type 1 diabetes, implying thymic rearrangement abnormalities. PCR may preferentially amplify shorter templates, but because patient and control samples were amplified and corrected together, any resulting skew would affect both groups equally. Because cDNA was sequenced instead of genomic DNA, activated cells with high expression could be over-represented, although the groups did not differ in activation or CD3 levels. Only small numbers of individuals were included in the HLA sub-analyses, which left unresolved whether HLA type had any influence on TCRB rearrangement.

Taken from cysteine to phenylalanine, the CDR3 has 15 residues. The retained sequence is limited to the CDR3, 45 bases, with the frame set at the first base. The germline V gene (reference sequence) yields GTSNPN for CDR1 and SVGIG for CDR2. Here V drops 2 bases and J drops 8 bases, and the junction holds 5 bases not matched to any gene. All of the isolated RNA was reverse transcribed with the High Capacity cDNA Reverse Transcription Kit, so expressed TCRB transcripts were sequenced. Deep immunoSEQ sequencing was applied to naive, central memory and regulatory T cell samples, giving an average of roughly 3.6 million total reads per sample. After sorted cells were lysed in RLT buffer, RNA was extracted with DNase-treated RNeasy Micro or Mini kits, with the choice depending on cell number. To prevent cross-contamination, each cell subset was processed individually, whereas patient and healthy donor samples were processed jointly. The immunoSEQ multiplex PCR was used to amplify TCRB sequences from cDNA, yielding 87-bp fragments that span the CDR3 region. Sequencing of the amplicons was done on the Illumina HiSeq platform. Turning to the authors' computational methods: Synthetic template baselines were used to correct PCR bias computationally, reads within Hamming distance 2 were collapsed, and singletons that could not be merged were discarded. Reads were aligned against IMGT so that V, D and J genes, CDR3 length and insertions or deletions at six rearrangement sites could be assigned. Within each subset, clonotype counts were normalized to sorted cell number, after which true diversity and Gini coefficients were computed with the tcR R package. The overlap coefficient, calculated on TCRB nucleotide sequences, was used to measure repertoire sharing. Out-of-frame TCRB sequences from naive cells were analyzed as a proxy for the pre-selection repertoire. TCRdb stores this immuneACCESS table with in-frame sequences only. Part of the clones is absent; in the studies checked, under half of the shortfall reflects unresolved V genes, and no reason is known for the rest. The DNA was the basis for D and trimming; V, J and clone size are from that table. Counted in this sample were 300,000 to 450,000 clones; around 19% of them appeared once. Of the sample, approximately 0.046% is held by the ten largest clones.

Each donor gave one peripheral blood draw, roughly 0.12 L on average, collected into heparinised tubes. A BD FACSAria II and a panel including CD45RO, CCR7, CD25, CD127, CD95 and CD27 were used to sort naive, central memory, regulatory and stem cell-like memory CD4+ T cells. Purity was above 95% for every sorted population. PBMCs were isolated right away by Lymphoprep density gradient centrifugation and were stained directly, without culture. So that batch effects would be minimized, each experiment stained and sorted samples in pairs, pairing one healthy donor with one patient. A few counts support this clone. Its antigen remains undetermined. There are no base qualities to consult, and no much larger clone falls within one base.

The chain couples TRBV30 to TRBJ2-3; TRBD2 fits 15 bases in the junction. The TCR originated in a woman between 18 and 29 years old in good health. Input material: naive CD4+ T cells from blood. Sample cell subset or site, as interpreted from the label and publication: true naive CD4+ T cells. The CDR3 protein sequence reads: CAWSRTSGRAATQYF. The sequence in DNA is TGTGCCTGGAGTCGGACTAGCGGGAGGGCGGCTACGCAGTATTTT.